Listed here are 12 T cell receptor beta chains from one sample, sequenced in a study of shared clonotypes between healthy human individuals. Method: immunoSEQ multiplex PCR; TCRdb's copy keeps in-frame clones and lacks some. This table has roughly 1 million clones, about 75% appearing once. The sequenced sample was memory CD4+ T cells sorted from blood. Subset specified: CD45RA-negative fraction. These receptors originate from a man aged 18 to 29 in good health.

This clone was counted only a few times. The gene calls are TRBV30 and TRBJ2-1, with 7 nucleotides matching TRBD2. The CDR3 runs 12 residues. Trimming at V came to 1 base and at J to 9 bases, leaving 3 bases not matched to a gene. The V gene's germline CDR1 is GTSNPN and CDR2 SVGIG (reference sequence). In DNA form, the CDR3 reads TGTGCCTGGAGTGACGCGGGAGCTGAGCAGTTCTTC. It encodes CAWSDAGAEQFF.

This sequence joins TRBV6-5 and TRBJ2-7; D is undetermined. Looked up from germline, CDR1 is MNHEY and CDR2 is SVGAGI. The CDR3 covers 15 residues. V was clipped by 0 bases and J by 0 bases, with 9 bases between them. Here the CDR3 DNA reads TGTGCCAGCAGTTACTCGGAGCGCATCTCCTACGAGCAGTACTTC. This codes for CASSYSERISYEQYF.

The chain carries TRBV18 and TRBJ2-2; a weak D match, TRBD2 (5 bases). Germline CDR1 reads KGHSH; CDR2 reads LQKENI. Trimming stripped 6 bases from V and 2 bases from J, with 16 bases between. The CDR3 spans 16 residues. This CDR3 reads CASSPALRDNTGELFF. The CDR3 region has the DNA TGTGCCAGCTCCCCCGCCCTCCGGGATAACACCGGGGAGCTGTTTTTT.

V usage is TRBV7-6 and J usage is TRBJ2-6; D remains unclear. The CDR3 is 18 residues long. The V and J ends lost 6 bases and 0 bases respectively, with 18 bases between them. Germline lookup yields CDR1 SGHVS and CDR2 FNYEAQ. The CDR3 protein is CASRPGQAQISGANVLTF. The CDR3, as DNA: TGTGCCAGCAGGCCTGGGCAGGCCCAAATCTCTGGGGCCAACGTCCTGACTTTC.

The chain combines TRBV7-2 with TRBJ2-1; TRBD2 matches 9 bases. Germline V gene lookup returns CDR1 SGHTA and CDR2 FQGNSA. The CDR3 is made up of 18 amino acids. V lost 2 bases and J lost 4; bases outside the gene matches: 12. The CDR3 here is CASSLIVGSGGLYNEQFF. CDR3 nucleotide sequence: TGTGCCAGCAGCTTAATAGTCGGTAGCGGGGGATTATACAATGAGCAGTTCTTC.

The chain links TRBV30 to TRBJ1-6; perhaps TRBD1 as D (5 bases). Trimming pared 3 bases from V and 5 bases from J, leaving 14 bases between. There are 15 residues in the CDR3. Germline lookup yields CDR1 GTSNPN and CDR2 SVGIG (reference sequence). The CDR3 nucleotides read TGTGCCTGGAGATCTAACAGGAAGGATAATTCACCCCTCCACTTT. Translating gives CAWRSNRKDNSPLHF.

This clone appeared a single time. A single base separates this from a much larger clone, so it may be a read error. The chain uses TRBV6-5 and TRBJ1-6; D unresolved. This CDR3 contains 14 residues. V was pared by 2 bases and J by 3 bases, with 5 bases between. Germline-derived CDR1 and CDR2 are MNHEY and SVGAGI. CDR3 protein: CASSYSFYNSPLHF. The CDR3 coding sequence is TGTGCCAGCAGTTACAGCTTCTATAATTCACCCCTCCACTTT.

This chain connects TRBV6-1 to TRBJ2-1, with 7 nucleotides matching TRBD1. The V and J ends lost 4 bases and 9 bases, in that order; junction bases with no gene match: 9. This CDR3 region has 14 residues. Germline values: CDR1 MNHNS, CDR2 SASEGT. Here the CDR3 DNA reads TGTGCCAGCAGTGCCCGAGACAGGGTGGGTGAGCAGTTCTTC. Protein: CASSARDRVGEQFF.

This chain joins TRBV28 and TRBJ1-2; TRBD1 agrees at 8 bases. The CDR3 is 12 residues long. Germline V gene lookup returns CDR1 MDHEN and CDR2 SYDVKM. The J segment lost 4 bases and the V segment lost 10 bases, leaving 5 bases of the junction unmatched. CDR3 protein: CATRDRFYGYTF. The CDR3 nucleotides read TGTGCCACCCGGGACAGGTTCTATGGCTACACCTTC.

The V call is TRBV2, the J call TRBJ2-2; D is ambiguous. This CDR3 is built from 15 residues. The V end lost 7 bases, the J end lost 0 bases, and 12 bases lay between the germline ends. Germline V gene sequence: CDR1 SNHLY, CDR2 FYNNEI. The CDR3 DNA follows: TGTGCCAGCAAAGTCTCGCCCACGAACACCGGGGAGCTGTTTTTT. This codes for CASKVSPTNTGELFF. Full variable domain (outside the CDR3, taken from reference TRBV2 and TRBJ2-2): EPEVTQTPSHQVTQMGQEVILRCVPISNHLYFYWYRQILGQKVEFLVSFYNNEISEKSEIFDDQFSVERPDGSNFTLKIRSTKLEDSAMYFCASKVSPTNTGELFFGEGSRLTVL.

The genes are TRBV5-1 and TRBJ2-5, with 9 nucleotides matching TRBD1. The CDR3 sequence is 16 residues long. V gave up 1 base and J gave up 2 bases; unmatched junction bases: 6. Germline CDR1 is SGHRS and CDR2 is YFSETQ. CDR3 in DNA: TGCGCCAGCAGCTTGAGTTCAGGGACAGGGCAAGAGACCCAGTACTTC. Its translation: CASSLSSGTGQETQYF.

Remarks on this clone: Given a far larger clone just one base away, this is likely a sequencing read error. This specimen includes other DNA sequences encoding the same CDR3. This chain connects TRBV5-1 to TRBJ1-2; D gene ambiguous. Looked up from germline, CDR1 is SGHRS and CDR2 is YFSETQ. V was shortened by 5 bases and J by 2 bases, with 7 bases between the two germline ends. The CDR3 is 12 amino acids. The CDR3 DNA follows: TGCGCCAGCAGGACGGGGAACTATGGCTACACCTTC. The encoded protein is CASRTGNYGYTF.